This is a list of T cell receptor beta chains from one sample in a study of blood T cell repertoires in COVID-19. Measured with immunoSEQ multiplex PCR; TCRdb has only the in-frame clones, and not every one. The sample includes around 300,000 clones, about 85% seen only once; the top ten take 2% to 3%. The sequenced sample was PBMCs or T cells enriched from blood (not recorded which). The source of these receptors is a woman aged 50 to 60 who had recovered from COVID-19. Both conserved end residues are trimmed from each CDR3. A D gene is named only where the DNA matches it firmly.

V	J	D	CDR3
TRBV3-1/TRBV3-2	TRBJ1-1	NA	ASSQVVSKNTEAF
TRBV29-1	TRBJ1-5	NA	SARGDSNQPQH
TRBV3-1/TRBV3-2	TRBJ1-1	NA	ASSQVRNLNTEAF
TRBV5-1	TRBJ1-4	TRBD1	ASSSVGTGAEKLF
TRBV13	TRBJ2-4	TRBD2	ASSRTSGEAKNIQY
TRBV28	TRBJ1-5	NA	ASSPTGGPSNQPQH
TRBV5-1	TRBJ2-5	NA	ASSLSPQETQY
TRBV29-1	TRBJ1-2	NA	SVIHQANYGYT
TRBV5-4	TRBJ2-7	TRBD2	ASSLEALAGNVRQQY
TRBV5-1	TRBJ2-7	TRBD2	ASSLTSGGPYEQY
TRBV3-1/TRBV3-2	TRBJ1-6	NA	ASSQEEGSPLH
TRBV19	TRBJ1-5	NA	ASSIGQRAVSNQPQH
TRBV30	TRBJ1-5	NA	AWSYSGNQPQH
TRBV11-2	TRBJ1-3	NA	ASSPSTGLGNTIY
TRBV11-2	TRBJ2-1	TRBD2	ASSSVGLKSNEQF
TRBV30	TRBJ1-5	TRBD1	AWSGGDRGYQPQH
TRBV5-6	TRBJ2-3	NA	ASTWGVGTDTQY
TRBV9	TRBJ1-1	TRBD1	ASSARTGISTEAF